A selection of T cell receptor beta chains follows, all from one sample in a study of breast tumors, draining lymph nodes, adjacent tissues. TCRdb processed the multiplex PCR reads anew with MiXCR; each CDR3 protein has one entry. The sample holds approximately 170,000 distinct CDR3 sequences, approximately 30% seen once. Sample: axillary lymph node tissue. These receptors all stem from a female donor with breast cancer. Some clones in this sample may be carry-over from other donors' samples. Each CDR3 is given with its conserved first and last residue. Fields, in order: D gene, V gene, clone size, J gene, CDR3 protein, CDR3 DNA. D genes are given only for firm matches. Not all rows give a size; the values are once, few, many and, for expanded clones, a class.

d_gene: TRBD1; v_gene: TRBV6-2/TRBV6-3; abundance: few; j_gene: TRBJ1-5; CDR3aa: CASSTRGDQPQHF; CDR3nt: TGTGCCAGCAGTACCAGGGGGGACCAGCCCCAGCATTTT
d_gene: NA; v_gene: TRBV24-1; abundance: many; j_gene: TRBJ2-1; CDR3aa: CATSDGHPSYNEQFF; CDR3nt: TGTGCCACCAGTGATGGACACCCCTCCTACAATGAGCAGTTCTTC
d_gene: NA; v_gene: TRBV6-2/TRBV6-3; abundance: once; j_gene: TRBJ2-7; CDR3aa: CASSSPLSGTPYEQYF; CDR3nt: TGTGCCAGCAGTTCCCCACTAAGCGGAACCCCCTACGAGCAGTACTTC
d_gene: NA; v_gene: TRBV20-1; abundance: many; j_gene: TRBJ1-2; CDR3aa: CSARVLGKVYGYTF; CDR3nt: TGCAGTGCTAGAGTGCTAGGGAAAGTGTATGGCTACACCTTC
d_gene: TRBD2; v_gene: TRBV20-1; abundance: many; j_gene: TRBJ2-7; CDR3aa: CSATPVQREGGEQYF; CDR3nt: TGCAGTGCTACCCCCGTCCAGCGGGAGGGGGGAGAGCAGTACTTC
d_gene: TRBD1; v_gene: TRBV5-1; abundance: many; j_gene: TRBJ2-5; CDR3aa: CASSWQTGGETQYF; CDR3nt: TGCGCCAGCAGCTGGCAAACAGGGGGGGAGACCCAGTACTTC
d_gene: NA; v_gene: TRBV11-3; abundance: NA; j_gene: TRBJ1-1; CDR3aa: CASSPLTGATEAFF; CDR3nt: TGTGCCAGCAGCCCCTTGACGGGAGCGACTGAAGCTTTCTTT
d_gene: NA; v_gene: TRBV6-1; abundance: NA; j_gene: TRBJ2-7; CDR3aa: CASSEAVRPYEQYF; CDR3nt: TGTGCCAGCAGTGAAGCGGTCCGGCCTTACGAGCAGTACTTC
d_gene: NA; v_gene: TRBV7-9; abundance: NA; j_gene: TRBJ1-6; CDR3aa: CASSLTGVIESPLHF; CDR3nt: TGTGCCAGCAGCTTGACCGGGGTTATAGAGTCACCCCTCCACTTT
d_gene: NA; v_gene: TRBV7-8; abundance: many; j_gene: TRBJ2-5; CDR3aa: CASSQNPWETQYF; CDR3nt: TGTGCCAGCAGCCAGAACCCCTGGGAGACCCAGTACTTC
d_gene: NA; v_gene: TRBV19; abundance: few; j_gene: TRBJ1-1; CDR3aa: CASSSTGSTEAFF; CDR3nt: TGTGCCAGTAGTTCCACAGGGAGCACTGAAGCTTTCTTT
d_gene: TRBD2; v_gene: TRBV20-1; abundance: many; j_gene: TRBJ2-1; CDR3aa: CSATPTSGVLNEQFF; CDR3nt: TGCAGTGCTACTCCGACTAGCGGGGTCCTCAATGAGCAGTTCTTC
d_gene: TRBD2; v_gene: TRBV20-1; abundance: once; j_gene: TRBJ2-1; CDR3aa: CSARDGAGGLPWEQFF; CDR3nt: TGCAGTGCTAGAGATGGGGCGGGAGGCCTGCCATGGGAGCAGTTCTTC
d_gene: TRBD1; v_gene: TRBV7-9; abundance: NA; j_gene: TRBJ2-7; CDR3aa: CASSLLPGQGIYEQYF; CDR3nt: TGTGCCAGCAGCTTACTCCCGGGACAGGGGATCTACGAGCAGTACTTC
d_gene: NA; v_gene: TRBV5-4; abundance: many; j_gene: TRBJ1-5; CDR3aa: CASSLQGYNQPQHF; CDR3nt: TGTGCCAGCAGCTTACAGGGTTACAATCAGCCCCAGCATTTT
d_gene: TRBD2; v_gene: TRBV20-1; abundance: few; j_gene: TRBJ2-1; CDR3aa: CSARDLAGGSYNEQFF; CDR3nt: TGCAGTGCTAGAGACTTAGCGGGGGGCTCCTACAATGAGCAGTTCTTC
d_gene: NA; v_gene: TRBV5-6; abundance: NA; j_gene: TRBJ1-5; CDR3aa: CASSFSGEGGKDQPQHF; CDR3nt: TGTGCCAGCAGCTTTTCGGGTGAGGGGGGGAAGGATCAGCCCCAGCATTTT
d_gene: TRBD1; v_gene: TRBV27; abundance: many; j_gene: TRBJ1-5; CDR3aa: CATARTGTGEDQPQHF; CDR3nt: TGTGCCACCGCTAGAACCGGGACAGGGGAGGATCAGCCCCAGCATTTT
d_gene: TRBD1; v_gene: TRBV4-2; abundance: many; j_gene: TRBJ1-3; CDR3aa: CASSRRQGTPGNTIYF; CDR3nt: TGTGCCAGCAGCCGAAGACAGGGAACCCCTGGAAACACCATATATTTT
d_gene: NA; v_gene: TRBV20-1; abundance: NA; j_gene: TRBJ1-3; CDR3aa: CSARAPGQGSGYTIYF; CDR3nt: TGCAGTGCTAGAGCTCCTGGGCAGGGGAGCGGGTACACCATATATTTT
d_gene: NA; v_gene: TRBV6-2/TRBV6-3; abundance: NA; j_gene: TRBJ2-5; CDR3aa: CASSYFRQGLGGVQETQYF; CDR3nt: TGTGCCAGCAGTTATTTCAGACAAGGCCTTGGAGGTGTCCAAGAGACCCAGTACTTC
d_gene: NA; v_gene: TRBV6-5; abundance: NA; j_gene: TRBJ2-1; CDR3aa: CASSYLGLPTGEQFF; CDR3nt: TGTGCCAGCAGTTACTTGGGACTCCCGACAGGTGAGCAGTTCTTC
d_gene: NA; v_gene: TRBV27; abundance: NA; j_gene: TRBJ1-2; CDR3aa: CASRGSASIRGYTF; CDR3nt: TGTGCCAGCAGAGGCAGCGCCTCTATCCGTGGCTACACCTTC
d_gene: NA; v_gene: TRBV2; abundance: NA; j_gene: TRBJ1-4; CDR3aa: CASSEAGLSEKLFF; CDR3nt: TGTGCCAGCAGTGAAGCGGGGTTAAGTGAAAAACTGTTTTTT
d_gene: TRBD2; v_gene: TRBV9; abundance: many; j_gene: TRBJ2-3; CDR3aa: CASSLTSGTIDTQYF; CDR3nt: TGTGCCAGCAGCCTAACTAGCGGGACCATTGATACGCAGTATTTT
d_gene: TRBD2; v_gene: TRBV11-1; abundance: few; j_gene: TRBJ2-5; CDR3aa: CASSLSSGRALQETQYF; CDR3nt: TGTGCCAGCAGCTTAAGCAGCGGGAGGGCCCTCCAAGAGACCCAGTACTTC
d_gene: NA; v_gene: TRBV20-1; abundance: many; j_gene: TRBJ2-7; CDR3aa: CSARALAYHEQYF; CDR3nt: TGCAGTGCTAGAGCCTTAGCTTACCACGAGCAGTACTTC
d_gene: NA; v_gene: TRBV2; abundance: many; j_gene: TRBJ2-3; CDR3aa: CASSIPGGRVDTQYF; CDR3nt: TGTGCCAGCTCGATCCCCGGGGGCAGGGTAGATACGCAGTATTTT
d_gene: TRBD1; v_gene: TRBV6-1; abundance: NA; j_gene: TRBJ2-7; CDR3aa: CASRDRASSYEQYF; CDR3nt: TGTGCCAGCAGGGACAGGGCCAGCTCCTACGAGCAGTACTTC
d_gene: TRBD1; v_gene: TRBV9; abundance: NA; j_gene: TRBJ1-6; CDR3aa: CASSRTGWSYNSPLHF; CDR3nt: TGTGCCAGCAGTCGGACAGGGTGGTCCTATAATTCACCCCTCCACTTT
d_gene: NA; v_gene: TRBV4-2; abundance: many; j_gene: TRBJ2-5; CDR3aa: CASSLEGEGETQYF; CDR3nt: TGTGCCAGCAGCCTCGAGGGGGAAGGAGAGACCCAGTACTTC
d_gene: TRBD2; v_gene: TRBV20-1; abundance: many; j_gene: TRBJ2-5; CDR3aa: CSARLAGGRETQYF; CDR3nt: TGCAGTGCTAGATTGGCGGGGGGGCGAGAGACCCAGTACTTC
d_gene: TRBD1; v_gene: TRBV20-1; abundance: NA; j_gene: TRBJ1-4; CDR3aa: CSASRGQGAEKLFF; CDR3nt: TGCAGTGCCAGCAGGGGACAGGGGGCTGAAAAACTGTTTTTT
d_gene: NA; v_gene: TRBV5-6; abundance: NA; j_gene: TRBJ2-2; CDR3aa: CASSLFGPKNTGELFF; CDR3nt: TGTGCCAGCAGCTTGTTCGGACCGAAGAACACCGGGGAGCTGTTTTTT
d_gene: TRBD1; v_gene: TRBV11-2; abundance: medium-sized; j_gene: TRBJ1-6; CDR3aa: CASSPGTASPLHF; CDR3nt: TGTGCCAGCAGCCCGGGGACAGCTTCACCCCTCCACTTT
d_gene: NA; v_gene: TRBV25-1; abundance: NA; j_gene: TRBJ1-5; CDR3aa: CASSELGWGQPQHF; CDR3nt: TGTGCCAGCAGTGAATTGGGGTGGGGGCAGCCCCAGCATTTT
d_gene: NA; v_gene: TRBV20-1; abundance: few; j_gene: TRBJ1-1; CDR3aa: CSGIDSFMNTEAFF; CDR3nt: TGCAGTGGAATAGACAGTTTCATGAACACTGAAGCTTTCTTT
d_gene: TRBD1; v_gene: TRBV19; abundance: NA; j_gene: TRBJ2-6; CDR3aa: CASSPGQGSWSGANVLTF; CDR3nt: TGTGCCAGTAGTCCGGGACAGGGTTCCTGGTCTGGGGCCAACGTCCTGACTTTC
d_gene: NA; v_gene: TRBV7-8; abundance: NA; j_gene: TRBJ1-6; CDR3aa: CASSLLSPSPFHF; CDR3nt: TGTGCCAGCAGCTTATTGTCCCCCTCACCCTTTCACTTT
d_gene: NA; v_gene: TRBV14; abundance: many; j_gene: TRBJ2-7; CDR3aa: CASSQDSRAGEQYF; CDR3nt: TGTGCCAGCAGCCAAGATAGCAGGGCGGGCGAGCAGTACTTC